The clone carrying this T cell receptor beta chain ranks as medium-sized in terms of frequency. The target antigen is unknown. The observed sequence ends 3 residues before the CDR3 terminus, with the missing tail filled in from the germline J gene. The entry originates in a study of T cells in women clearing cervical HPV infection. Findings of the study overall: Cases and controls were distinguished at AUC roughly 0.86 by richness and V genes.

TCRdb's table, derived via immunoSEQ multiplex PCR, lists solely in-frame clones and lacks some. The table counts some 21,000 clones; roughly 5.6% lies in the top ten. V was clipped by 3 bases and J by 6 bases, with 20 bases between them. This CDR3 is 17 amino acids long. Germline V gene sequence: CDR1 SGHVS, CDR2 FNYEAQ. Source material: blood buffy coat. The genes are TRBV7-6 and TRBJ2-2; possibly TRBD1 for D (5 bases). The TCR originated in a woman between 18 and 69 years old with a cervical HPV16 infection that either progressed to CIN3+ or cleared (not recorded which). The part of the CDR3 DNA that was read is TGTGCCAGCAGCTTTCGTACAGGTTCCGATCTCGCCGGGGAG. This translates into CASSFRTGSDLAGE. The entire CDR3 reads CASSFRTGSDLAGELFF. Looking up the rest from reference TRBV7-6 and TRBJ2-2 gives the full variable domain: GAGVSQSPRYKVTKRGQDVALRCDPISGHVSLYWYRQALGQGPEFLTYFNYEAQQDKSGLPNDRFSAERPEGSISTLTIQRTEQRDSAMYRCASSFRTGSDLAGELFFGEGSRLTVL.